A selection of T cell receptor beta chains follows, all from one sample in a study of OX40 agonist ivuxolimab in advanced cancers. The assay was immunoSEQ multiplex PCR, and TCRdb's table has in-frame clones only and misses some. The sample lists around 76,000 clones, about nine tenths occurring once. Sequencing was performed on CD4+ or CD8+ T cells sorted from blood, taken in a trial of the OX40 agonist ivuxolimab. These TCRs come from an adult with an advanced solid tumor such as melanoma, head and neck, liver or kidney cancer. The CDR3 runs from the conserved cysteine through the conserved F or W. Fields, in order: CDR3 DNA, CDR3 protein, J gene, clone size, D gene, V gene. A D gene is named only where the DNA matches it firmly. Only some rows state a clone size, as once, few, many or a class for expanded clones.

cdr3_nt: TGTGCCAGCAGCGTACAAGGTTCCCTCGGGAATGAGCAGTTCTTC; cdr3_aa: CASSVQGSLGNEQFF; j_call: TRBJ2-1; clone_size: NA; d_call: NA; v_call: TRBV9
cdr3_nt: TGTGCCAGCAGTCTGGTGGGAGGAAGAGCTTTCTTT; cdr3_aa: CASSLVGGRAFF; j_call: TRBJ1-1; clone_size: NA; d_call: NA; v_call: TRBV27
cdr3_nt: TGTGCCAGCAGCTTAGAAGGTATCACGTCCTCTGGAAACACCATATATTTT; cdr3_aa: CASSLEGITSSGNTIYF; j_call: TRBJ1-3; clone_size: NA; d_call: NA; v_call: TRBV7-6
cdr3_nt: TGTGCCAGCAGCCCGGCCCTAGACACGGGAGGGGGCTACACCTTC; cdr3_aa: CASSPALDTGGGYTF; j_call: TRBJ1-2; clone_size: NA; d_call: NA; v_call: TRBV7-9
cdr3_nt: TGTGCCAGCAGCCAGCTGGGTTTCTACGAGCAGTACTTC; cdr3_aa: CASSQLGFYEQYF; j_call: TRBJ2-7; clone_size: once; d_call: NA; v_call: TRBV7-2
cdr3_nt: TGTGCCTGGAGTGTAACTACAGGGGGGGAGGCTGGCTACACCTTC; cdr3_aa: CAWSVTTGGEAGYTF; j_call: TRBJ1-2; clone_size: NA; d_call: TRBD1; v_call: TRBV30
cdr3_nt: TGTGCCAGCATTTATGGGACAGGGGGTCTTCGGGAGCAGTTCTTC; cdr3_aa: CASIYGTGGLREQFF; j_call: TRBJ2-1; clone_size: NA; d_call: TRBD1; v_call: TRBV2
cdr3_nt: TGTGCCAGCAGCTTGCTGCCGTTGGGAGGTCGCGAAGCTTTCTTT; cdr3_aa: CASSLLPLGGREAFF; j_call: TRBJ1-1; clone_size: NA; d_call: NA; v_call: TRBV5-4
cdr3_nt: TGTGCCAGCAGCTTGTTCCAGGGGCAAGATACGCAGTATTTT; cdr3_aa: CASSLFQGQDTQYF; j_call: TRBJ2-3; clone_size: NA; d_call: NA; v_call: TRBV5-6
cdr3_nt: TGCGCCAGCAGCCAAGGACGGACTAGCGGCTCTAGGCTGTACTTC; cdr3_aa: CASSQGRTSGSRLYF; j_call: TRBJ2-7; clone_size: once; d_call: TRBD2; v_call: TRBV4-1
cdr3_nt: TGTGCCAGCAGCTTAGTGGGGGTGCGCAATGAAAAACTGTTTTTT; cdr3_aa: CASSLVGVRNEKLFF; j_call: TRBJ1-4; clone_size: NA; d_call: NA; v_call: TRBV7-9
cdr3_nt: TGTGCCAGCAGTTTACGAGAATACTACGAGCAGTACTTC; cdr3_aa: CASSLREYYEQYF; j_call: TRBJ2-7; clone_size: few; d_call: NA; v_call: TRBV27
cdr3_nt: TGTGCCAGCAGCAAACGGGACAGGGAAGGCTATGGCTACACCTTC; cdr3_aa: CASSKRDREGYGYTF; j_call: TRBJ1-2; clone_size: NA; d_call: NA; v_call: TRBV21-1
cdr3_nt: TGTGCCAGCAGCTTGGCGAGCGGGAAACAAGAGACCCAGTACTTC; cdr3_aa: CASSLASGKQETQYF; j_call: TRBJ2-5; clone_size: NA; d_call: TRBD2; v_call: TRBV5-4
cdr3_nt: TGTGCCAGCAGTTACTCCGACTTCACTGAAGCTTTCTTT; cdr3_aa: CASSYSDFTEAFF; j_call: TRBJ1-1; clone_size: once; d_call: NA; v_call: TRBV6-5
cdr3_nt: TGTGCCAGCTCACCTTCGACTGGGTTGGAGCCCCAGCATTTT; cdr3_aa: CASSPSTGLEPQHF; j_call: TRBJ1-5; clone_size: few; d_call: NA; v_call: TRBV18
cdr3_nt: TGTGCCTGGAGTGTTGGACACACCGGGGAGCTGTTTTTT; cdr3_aa: CAWSVGHTGELFF; j_call: TRBJ2-2; clone_size: NA; d_call: NA; v_call: TRBV30
cdr3_nt: TGTGCCAGCAGTGAAGGGATTGCTCGGGGGATCGGTCAGCCCCAGCATTTT; cdr3_aa: CASSEGIARGIGQPQHF; j_call: TRBJ1-5; clone_size: NA; d_call: NA; v_call: TRBV6-1
cdr3_nt: TGTGCCTGGAGCCTAACAGGGGGCCCAGAGACCCAGTACTTC; cdr3_aa: CAWSLTGGPETQYF; j_call: TRBJ2-5; clone_size: NA; d_call: TRBD1; v_call: TRBV30
cdr3_nt: TGCGCCAGCAGCTTGGCGGCTATTGGACAGGGGGCTTTCTACGAGCAGTACTTC; cdr3_aa: CASSLAAIGQGAFYEQYF; j_call: TRBJ2-7; clone_size: once; d_call: TRBD1; v_call: TRBV5-1
cdr3_nt: TGCGCCAGCAGCCAAGAACTGGGACAGGGGGATCTTAGGGAGACCCAGTACTTC; cdr3_aa: CASSQELGQGDLRETQYF; j_call: TRBJ2-5; clone_size: NA; d_call: TRBD1; v_call: TRBV4-1
cdr3_nt: TGTGCCAGCAGTGTGGGCACCTATGGCTACACCTTC; cdr3_aa: CASSVGTYGYTF; j_call: TRBJ1-2; clone_size: NA; d_call: NA; v_call: TRBV6-1
cdr3_nt: TGTGCCAGCAGCCAGGGCGATCAGCCCCAGCATTTT; cdr3_aa: CASSQGDQPQHF; j_call: TRBJ1-5; clone_size: NA; d_call: NA; v_call: TRBV16
cdr3_nt: TGTGCCAGCTCACCCTCGCGGGGGGTCTACAATGAGCAGTTCTTC; cdr3_aa: CASSPSRGVYNEQFF; j_call: TRBJ2-1; clone_size: NA; d_call: TRBD2; v_call: TRBV18
cdr3_nt: TGTGCCAGCAGTTTATTTAGGCAGTCCTACGAGCAGTACTTC; cdr3_aa: CASSLFRQSYEQYF; j_call: TRBJ2-7; clone_size: NA; d_call: NA; v_call: TRBV27
cdr3_nt: TGTGCCAGCAGCCCCTTCACCCTTAAAGCGGGGGGGCATACGCAGTATTTT; cdr3_aa: CASSPFTLKAGGHTQYF; j_call: TRBJ2-3; clone_size: NA; d_call: TRBD2; v_call: TRBV14
cdr3_nt: TGTGCTAGCGGGCTAAATGAAAAACTGTTTTTT; cdr3_aa: CASGLNEKLFF; j_call: TRBJ1-4; clone_size: NA; d_call: NA; v_call: TRBV6-5
cdr3_nt: TGTGCCAGCAGGCCCGAGGGTAAAAGGGAAAAACTGTTTTTT; cdr3_aa: CASRPEGKREKLFF; j_call: TRBJ1-4; clone_size: NA; d_call: NA; v_call: TRBV6-1
cdr3_nt: TGTGCCAGCAGACGAGGGGTGGGGTCTTCAAATCAGCCCCAGCATTTT; cdr3_aa: CASRRGVGSSNQPQHF; j_call: TRBJ1-5; clone_size: NA; d_call: NA; v_call: TRBV27
cdr3_nt: TGTGCCAGCAGCCTCGGGACTAGCGGGGCCGAGACCCAGTACTTC; cdr3_aa: CASSLGTSGAETQYF; j_call: TRBJ2-5; clone_size: NA; d_call: TRBD2; v_call: TRBV13
cdr3_nt: TGTGCCAGCAGCATTATCCTCGACTATGGCTACACCTTC; cdr3_aa: CASSIILDYGYTF; j_call: TRBJ1-2; clone_size: few; d_call: NA; v_call: TRBV2
cdr3_nt: TGTGCCAGCTCACCGGGGGGTGCAGATACGCAGTATTTT; cdr3_aa: CASSPGGADTQYF; j_call: TRBJ2-3; clone_size: NA; d_call: NA; v_call: TRBV18
cdr3_nt: TGTGCCAGCAGTCCGTTGACCTACGATGTTAACACCTTC; cdr3_aa: CASSPLTYDVNTF; j_call: TRBJ1-2; clone_size: NA; d_call: NA; v_call: TRBV6-6
cdr3_nt: TGTGCCAGTAGTATTTCTAGTGGTGAGACCCAGTACTTC; cdr3_aa: CASSISSGETQYF; j_call: TRBJ2-5; clone_size: NA; d_call: NA; v_call: TRBV19
cdr3_nt: TGCGCCAGCAGCTTAGCCTACAGGGAGGGAAGTTCCAAAAACATTCAGTACTTC; cdr3_aa: CASSLAYREGSSKNIQYF; j_call: TRBJ2-4; clone_size: NA; d_call: NA; v_call: TRBV5-1
cdr3_nt: TGTGCCAGCCTTACCGGGACAGCCTCCTACGAGCAGTACTTC; cdr3_aa: CASLTGTASYEQYF; j_call: TRBJ2-7; clone_size: NA; d_call: TRBD1; v_call: TRBV6-6
cdr3_nt: TGCAGCGTCGGGACAGGGCGAGACAACGTCCTGACTTTC; cdr3_aa: CSVGTGRDNVLTF; j_call: TRBJ2-6; clone_size: few; d_call: TRBD1; v_call: TRBV29-1
cdr3_nt: TGTGCCAGCAGCAAACAGGGTGAGGACACCGGGGAGCTGTTTTTT; cdr3_aa: CASSKQGEDTGELFF; j_call: TRBJ2-2; clone_size: NA; d_call: NA; v_call: TRBV7-2
cdr3_nt: TGTGCCAGCAGCCCGGACAGGGGGGACGAAAAACTGTTTTTT; cdr3_aa: CASSPDRGDEKLFF; j_call: TRBJ1-4; clone_size: NA; d_call: TRBD1; v_call: TRBV5-4
cdr3_nt: TGTGCCAGTAACCTGGATAGCCACTCCTACGAGCAGTACTTC; cdr3_aa: CASNLDSHSYEQYF; j_call: TRBJ2-7; clone_size: NA; d_call: NA; v_call: TRBV2
cdr3_nt: TGCGCCAGCAGCCAAGGGTCTGGGCAGTTCGAGACCAATGAGCAGTTCTTC; cdr3_aa: CASSQGSGQFETNEQFF; j_call: TRBJ2-1; clone_size: NA; d_call: NA; v_call: TRBV4-3
cdr3_nt: TGCGCCAGCAGCTATTTCTCTTTCAGGAAGAATAGCAATCAGCCCCAGCATTTT; cdr3_aa: CASSYFSFRKNSNQPQHF; j_call: TRBJ1-5; clone_size: few; d_call: NA; v_call: TRBV4-1
cdr3_nt: TGTGCCAGCAGTTTCCAGGGCCGGCAAGAAGCTTTCTTT; cdr3_aa: CASSFQGRQEAFF; j_call: TRBJ1-1; clone_size: once; d_call: NA; v_call: TRBV6-1
cdr3_nt: TGTGCCAGCAGTTTTGGGGGTGCCGGGAATCAGCCCCAGCATTTT; cdr3_aa: CASSFGGAGNQPQHF; j_call: TRBJ1-5; clone_size: once; d_call: NA; v_call: TRBV6-9
cdr3_nt: TGTGCCAGCAGCCCCCAGGGGCGGGGGGCCACAGAGACCCAGTACTTC; cdr3_aa: CASSPQGRGATETQYF; j_call: TRBJ2-5; clone_size: NA; d_call: TRBD2; v_call: TRBV7-2
cdr3_nt: TGTGCCAGCAGCTTGGGAAGCAATCAGCCCCAGCATTTT; cdr3_aa: CASSLGSNQPQHF; j_call: TRBJ1-5; clone_size: NA; d_call: NA; v_call: TRBV5-6
cdr3_nt: TGCGCCAGCAGCCAACAAACAGGATATCAGCCCCAGCATTTT; cdr3_aa: CASSQQTGYQPQHF; j_call: TRBJ1-5; clone_size: NA; d_call: NA; v_call: TRBV4-3
cdr3_nt: TGCGCCAGCAGCTGGGACAGGGAAGGTGGCTACACCTTC; cdr3_aa: CASSWDREGGYTF; j_call: TRBJ1-2; clone_size: NA; d_call: TRBD1; v_call: TRBV5-1
cdr3_nt: TGCGCCAGCAGCTTCTCTAGCGGGGGGCCGGGTTACGAGCAGTACTTC; cdr3_aa: CASSFSSGGPGYEQYF; j_call: TRBJ2-7; clone_size: once; d_call: TRBD2; v_call: TRBV5-1
cdr3_nt: TGTGCCAGCAGCGTAGGCAGGGGTCGGTTAGATACGCAGTATTTT; cdr3_aa: CASSVGRGRLDTQYF; j_call: TRBJ2-3; clone_size: NA; d_call: NA; v_call: TRBV9
cdr3_nt: TGCAGCGTTGAAGGACACGCGAACACTGAAGCTTTCTTT; cdr3_aa: CSVEGHANTEAFF; j_call: TRBJ1-1; clone_size: NA; d_call: NA; v_call: TRBV29-1
cdr3_nt: TGTGCCAGCAGCTCAACGTGGAACACTGAAGCTTTCTTT; cdr3_aa: CASSSTWNTEAFF; j_call: TRBJ1-1; clone_size: NA; d_call: NA; v_call: TRBV7-2
cdr3_nt: TGTGCCAGCAGCCAAGACCAGGCAATGCCCCAGCATTTT; cdr3_aa: CASSQDQAMPQHF; j_call: TRBJ1-5; clone_size: NA; d_call: NA; v_call: TRBV4-2
cdr3_nt: TGCGCCAGCAGCTTAGGACAGGGTACGTACAATGAGCAGTTCTTC; cdr3_aa: CASSLGQGTYNEQFF; j_call: TRBJ2-1; clone_size: NA; d_call: TRBD1; v_call: TRBV5-1